The rows below give T cell receptor beta chains drawn from one sample of a study of CD8+CD57+ T cells in acquired aplastic anemia. Each CDR3 protein is one row after TCRdb ran MiXCR on the reads. This table holds just over 400,000 distinct CDR3 sequences, roughly 68% found once. Sequencing was carried out using sorted CD4+, CD8+, or CD8+CD57+ T cells (not recorded which) from PBMCs. Receptors were obtained from a human donor in good health, serving as a control. The CDR3 runs from the conserved cysteine through the conserved F or W. A D gene is named only where the DNA matches it firmly. The size field is filled for only some rows; it gives once, few, many or a size class.

cdr3_nt,cdr3_aa,j_call,d_call,v_call,clone_size
TGCAGTGCTAGAGATTTCCATGGTTCACAGCATTTT,CSARDFHGSQHF,TRBJ1-5,-,TRBV20-1,-
TGTGCCAGTAGTGCGGACAGGGTGAACGCGCAGTACTTC,CASSADRVNAQYF,TRBJ2-5,TRBD1,TRBV2,-
TGTGCCAGCCGGACGGGAACTATCACCGGGGAGCTGTTTTTT,CASRTGTITGELFF,TRBJ2-2,-,TRBV2,-
TGCAGCGTGAGGACAGGGACGGGGCCTGAAGCTTTCTTT,CSVRTGTGPEAFF,TRBJ1-1,TRBD1,TRBV29-1,-
TGTGCTAGCAGCTTAACGATCGGGACATCCCAAGAGACCCAGTACTTC,CASSLTIGTSQETQYF,TRBJ2-5,-,TRBV7-3,-
TGTGCCAGCAGCTTAGCACTCACTAGCGGTAGCTCCTACCACTTT,CASSLALTSGSSYHF,TRBJ1-6,-,TRBV7-2,-
TGTGCCAGCAGTATCATGGGGCAGGATAATTCACTCTTACACTTT,CASSIMGQDNSLLHF,TRBJ1-6,-,TRBV7-2,-
TGTGCCAGCAGCTTAAACCCCGATTTTTGGCAGCCCCAGCATTTT,CASSLNPDFWQPQHF,TRBJ1-5,-,TRBV7-2,many
TGTGCCAGCAGTCCCCCCCTCAACACCGGGGAGCTGTTTTTT,CASSPPLNTGELFF,TRBJ2-2,-,TRBV2,many
TGTGCCAGCAGCGTAGCGGGTCTCAATGAGCAGTTCTTC,CASSVAGLNEQFF,TRBJ2-1,-,TRBV9,many
TGTGCCAGCAGTTTGTCGATTCGGGCGTCCGGAAACACCGTATATTTT,CASSLSIRASGNTVYF,TRBJ1-3,-,TRBV12-3/TRBV12-4,-
TGCGCCAGCAGCTTGGCCGCGGGATCCGAAGATGAGCAGTTCTTC,CASSLAAGSEDEQFF,TRBJ2-1,-,TRBV5-1,-
TGTGCCAGCTCACCACGTCCCGGGGGCCTACGCCAAGAGACCCAGTACTTC,CASSPRPGGLRQETQYF,TRBJ2-5,-,TRBV7-2,few
TGTGCCAGCAGTGAAGTGGGGGAGAACACTGAAGCTTTCTTT,CASSEVGENTEAFF,TRBJ1-1,-,TRBV2,-
TGTGCCATCAGTGGCGCAGATCCCGGATCCACCGCCTACAATGAGCAGTTCTTC,CAISGADPGSTAYNEQFF,TRBJ2-1,-,TRBV7-2,-
TGTGCCAGCAGCTTAGAACAGCTGAACACTGAAGATTTC,CASSLEQLNTEDF,TRBJ2-5,-,TRBV7-2,-
TGTGCCAGCTGCAGTGGGACTAGCGACACTGAAGCTTTCTTT,CASCSGTSDTEAFF,TRBJ1-1,-,TRBV11-2,-
TGTGCCAGCATCGACTTCGGGGCGAGAAATGAGCAAGAGACCCAGTACTTC,CASIDFGARNEQETQYF,TRBJ2-5,-,TRBV6-5,-
TGTGCCAGCAGCGGAATCCGAGCCAGCGGGACCTACAATGAGCAGTATTTT,CASSGIRASGTYNEQYF,TRBJ2-3,TRBD2,TRBV7-8,once
TGTGCCAGCAGCGTACGGAGGGAGTCCTACGATACGCAGTTCTTC,CASSVRRESYDTQFF,TRBJ2-1,-,TRBV7-3,-
TGTGCCATCAGTGAAGAGGGCTGGGGAGATACGCAGTATTTT,CAISEEGWGDTQYF,TRBJ2-3,-,TRBV10-3,many
TGTGCCAGTAGAACAGGGACATTGGAAGAGACCCAGTACTTC,CASRTGTLEETQYF,TRBJ2-5,-,TRBV19,-
TGCGCCAGCAGTGAGACTTTGGCGAACACTGAAGCTTTCTTT,CASSETLANTEAFF,TRBJ1-1,-,TRBV10-1,-
TGTGCCAGCAGCCTGACAGGGGCCCGGGGCGATGAGCAGTTCTTC,CASSLTGARGDEQFF,TRBJ2-1,TRBD1,TRBV11-2,-
TGTGCCAGCAGCCACGGAGGGGAGGCAGACACACCCCTCTTT,CASSHGGEADTPLF,TRBJ2-3,-,TRBV7-6,few
TGTGCCAGCAGGGGACGACAGGGCCCCTACGAGCAGTACTTC,CASRGRQGPYEQYF,TRBJ2-7,TRBD1,TRBV6-1,many
TGTGCCAGCAGCGACCAGAGCGGGGTCGTCCTAGTCTTC,CASSDQSGVVLVF,TRBJ2-7,TRBD2,TRBV9,-
TGCGCCAGCAGGGAAACAGGGGGGTACGGCTACACCTTC,CASRETGGYGYTF,TRBJ1-2,TRBD1,TRBV5-1,once
TGTGCCAGCAGCCCGCGGTTGGATACGCAGTATTTT,CASSPRLDTQYF,TRBJ2-3,-,TRBV5-4,once
TGTGCCAGCAGCACCAGCATTACTGATGGAAACACGAAATACTTC,CASSTSITDGNTKYF,TRBJ2-7,-,TRBV2,-
TGTGCCAGCAGCCCGGAGACAGGGCGCACAGATACGCAGTATTTT,CASSPETGRTDTQYF,TRBJ2-3,TRBD1,TRBV5-8,many
TGTGCCAGCAGCTTAGCCGTGACAGAGGGGGTGGACAATGAGCAGTTCTTC,CASSLAVTEGVDNEQFF,TRBJ2-1,-,TRBV7-2,-
TGTGCCAGCAGCGTGTCGCGGCTGGTCTACGAGCTGTATTTC,CASSVSRLVYELYF,TRBJ2-7,-,TRBV7-3,-
TGTGCCAGCAGCGAAAATTACGGGACAGGCCAAAGGCCCCAGTACTTC,CASSENYGTGQRPQYF,TRBJ2-5,TRBD1,TRBV9,-
TGTGCCAACAGCTTCCGCGTATTAACCTACGAGCAGTACTTC,CANSFRVLTYEQYF,TRBJ2-7,-,TRBV7-8,-
TGTGCCAGCAGCTTGGTTCCAGCAGCTAACTATGGCTACACCTTC,CASSLVPAANYGYTF,TRBJ1-2,-,TRBV5-6,many
TGTGCCAGCAGCGTAGCCGGGACAGGGGAACAGCCCCAGTACTTC,CASSVAGTGEQPQYF,TRBJ2-5,TRBD1,TRBV9,once
TGTGCCAGCAGCCCCAAGGGGGGTTTGGGCTACTACAATGAGCAGTTCTTC,CASSPKGGLGYYNEQFF,TRBJ2-1,-,TRBV9,-
TGTGCCATCAGTAGGGACATTTTCAGCAATCAGCCCCAGCATTTT,CAISRDIFSNQPQHF,TRBJ1-5,-,TRBV10-3,-
TGTGCCAGCAGATCGACCGGGGCAGGGCAGTTCTTC,CASRSTGAGQFF,TRBJ2-1,-,TRBV11-2,-
TGTGCCAGCAGCCCCGAACCGGTACAGAACACCATATATTTT,CASSPEPVQNTIYF,TRBJ1-3,-,TRBV5-1,-
TGTGCCAGCAGGCGGCTAGCGGGGGGGACCGGGGAGCTGTTTTTT,CASRRLAGGTGELFF,TRBJ2-2,TRBD2,TRBV6-2/TRBV6-3,many
TGTGCCAGTAGTATAAGCGTGGTGGGGGTCGGAGAGACCCAGTACTTC,CASSISVVGVGETQYF,TRBJ2-5,-,TRBV19,many
TGTGCCAGCAAGGCTCAGTCCATCACCGGGGAGCTGTTTTACTTC,CASKAQSITGELFYF,TRBJ2-7,-,TRBV7-2,once